The clone carrying this T cell receptor beta chain was seen at least ten times. The read is 3 residues too short to cover the CDR3 end, so that end is filled in from the germline J gene. The sample originates from a study of T cell clonality in common variable immunodeficiency. This CDR3 comprises 14 residues. The V gene's germline CDR1 is SGHRS and CDR2 YFSETQ. V was shortened by 1 base and J by 6 bases, with 12 bases between the two germline ends. Assay: immunoSEQ multiplex PCR; the TCRdb copy retains only in-frame clones and omits some. The sample shows tens of thousands of clones, no singletons; the ten largest hold approximately 8.8%.

The rearrangement uses TRBV5-1 and TRBJ2-3, with D unresolved. The sequencing input was peripheral blood mononuclear cells. This receptor was identified in a person aged 18 to 75 in good health. This CDR3 reads CASSLLEVHDTQYF. The DNA read from the CDR3 is TGCGCCAGCAGCTTGCTTGAGGTTCATGATACG.